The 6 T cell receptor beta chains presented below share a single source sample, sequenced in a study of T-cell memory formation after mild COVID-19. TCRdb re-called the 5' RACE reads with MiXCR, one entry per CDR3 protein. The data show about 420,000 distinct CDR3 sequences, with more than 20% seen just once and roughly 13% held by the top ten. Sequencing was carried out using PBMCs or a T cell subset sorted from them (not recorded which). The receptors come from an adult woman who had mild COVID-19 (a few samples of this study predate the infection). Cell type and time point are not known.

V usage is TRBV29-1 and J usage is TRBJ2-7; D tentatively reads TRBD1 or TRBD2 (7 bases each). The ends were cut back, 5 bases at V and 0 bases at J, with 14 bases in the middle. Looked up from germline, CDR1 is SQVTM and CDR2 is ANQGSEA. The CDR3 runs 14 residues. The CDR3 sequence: CSVQGGASSYEQYF. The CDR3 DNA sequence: TGCAGCGTTCAGGGGGGGGCGAGCTCCTACGAGCAGTACTTC.

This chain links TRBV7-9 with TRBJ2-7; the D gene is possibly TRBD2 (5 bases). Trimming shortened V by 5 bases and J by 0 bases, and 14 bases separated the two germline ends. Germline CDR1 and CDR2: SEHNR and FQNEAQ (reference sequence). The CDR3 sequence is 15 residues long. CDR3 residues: CASSPGREFSYEQYF. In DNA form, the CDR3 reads TGTGCCAGCAGCCCAGGACGGGAATTCTCCTACGAGCAGTACTTC. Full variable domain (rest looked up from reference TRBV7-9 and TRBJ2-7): DTGVSQNPRHKITKRGQNVTFRCDPISEHNRLYWYRQTLGQGPEFLTYFQNEAQLEKSRLLSDRFSAERPKGSFSTLEIQRTEQGDSAMYLCASSPGREFSYEQYFGPGTRLTVT.

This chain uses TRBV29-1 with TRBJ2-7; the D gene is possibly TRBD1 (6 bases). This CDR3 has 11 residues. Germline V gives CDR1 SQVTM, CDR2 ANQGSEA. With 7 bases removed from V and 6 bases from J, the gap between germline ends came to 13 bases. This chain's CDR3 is CSGRRGGEQYF. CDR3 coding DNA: TGCAGCGGACGCAGGGGCGGCGAGCAGTACTTC.

In DNA, the CDR3 is TGCGCCAGCAGCCGCGGACAGGGGGGGCAACCTTATAGCAATCAGCCCCAGCATTTT. Its protein product is CASSRGQGGQPYSNQPQHF. This chain links TRBV4-1 with TRBJ1-5; 10 bases line up with TRBD1. CDR3 length equals 19 residues. The V and J ends lost 4 bases and 0 bases, in that order; junction bases with no gene match: 12. The germline V gene has CDR1 MGHRA and CDR2 YSYEKL.

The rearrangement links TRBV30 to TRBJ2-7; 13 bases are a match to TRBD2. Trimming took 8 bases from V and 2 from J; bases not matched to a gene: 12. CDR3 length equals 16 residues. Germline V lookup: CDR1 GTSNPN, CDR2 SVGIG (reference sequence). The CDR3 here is CAIRTSGRKSPYEQYF. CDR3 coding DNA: TGTGCCATCAGGACTAGCGGGAGAAAATCGCCCTACGAGCAGTACTTC.

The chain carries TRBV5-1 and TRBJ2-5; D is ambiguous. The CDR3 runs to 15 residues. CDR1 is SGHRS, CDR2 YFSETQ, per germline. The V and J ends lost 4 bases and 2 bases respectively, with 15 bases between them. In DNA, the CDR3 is TGCGCCAGCAGCCCCTGGGCCAGCAGACAAGAGACCCAGTACTTC. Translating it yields CASSPWASRQETQYF.